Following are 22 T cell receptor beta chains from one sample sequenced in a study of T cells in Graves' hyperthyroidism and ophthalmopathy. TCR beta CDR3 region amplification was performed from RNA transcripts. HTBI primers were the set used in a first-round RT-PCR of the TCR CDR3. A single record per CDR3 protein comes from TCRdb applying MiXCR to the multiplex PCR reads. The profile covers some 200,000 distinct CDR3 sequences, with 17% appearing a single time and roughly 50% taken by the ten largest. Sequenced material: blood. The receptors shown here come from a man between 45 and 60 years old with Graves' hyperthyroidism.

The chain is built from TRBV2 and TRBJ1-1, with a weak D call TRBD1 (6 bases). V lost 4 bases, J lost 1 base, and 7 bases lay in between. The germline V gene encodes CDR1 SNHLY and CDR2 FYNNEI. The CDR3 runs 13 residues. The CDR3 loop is CASSGRGNTEAFF. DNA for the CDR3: TGTGCCAGCAGTGGCAGGGGGAACACTGAAGCTTTCTTT. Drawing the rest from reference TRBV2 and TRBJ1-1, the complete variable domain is EPEVTQTPSHQVTQMGQEVILRCVPISNHLYFYWYRQILGQKVEFLVSFYNNEISEKSEIFDDQFSVERPDGSNFTLKIRSTKLEDSAMYFCASSGRGNTEAFFGQGTRLTVV.

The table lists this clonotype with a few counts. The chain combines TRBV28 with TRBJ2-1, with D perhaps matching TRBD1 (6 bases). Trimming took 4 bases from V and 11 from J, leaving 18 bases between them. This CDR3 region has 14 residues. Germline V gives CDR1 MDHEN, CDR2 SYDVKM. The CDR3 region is CASSWMFGTLQQFF. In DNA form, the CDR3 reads TGTGCCAGCAGTTGGATGTTCGGGACACTTCAGCAGTTCTTC.

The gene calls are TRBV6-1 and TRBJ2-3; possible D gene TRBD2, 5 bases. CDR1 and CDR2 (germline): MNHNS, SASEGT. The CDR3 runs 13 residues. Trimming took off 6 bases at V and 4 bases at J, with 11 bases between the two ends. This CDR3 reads CASSPEGPDTQYF. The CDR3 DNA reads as TGTGCCAGCAGCCCCGAGGGTCCAGATACGCAGTATTTT.

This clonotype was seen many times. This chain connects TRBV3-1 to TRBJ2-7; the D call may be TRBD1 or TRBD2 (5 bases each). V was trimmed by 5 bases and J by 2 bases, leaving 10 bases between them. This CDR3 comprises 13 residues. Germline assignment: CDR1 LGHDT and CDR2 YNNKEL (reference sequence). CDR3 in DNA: TGTGCCAGCAGCTCTGAGGGGACCTACGAGCAGTACTTC. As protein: CASSSEGTYEQYF.

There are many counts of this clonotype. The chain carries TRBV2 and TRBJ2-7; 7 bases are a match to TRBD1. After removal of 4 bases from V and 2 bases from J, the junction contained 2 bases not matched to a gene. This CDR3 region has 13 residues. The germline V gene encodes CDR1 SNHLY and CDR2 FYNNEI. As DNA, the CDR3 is TGTGCCAGCAGTGCAGGACAGGCCTACGAGCAGTACTTC. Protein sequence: CASSAGQAYEQYF. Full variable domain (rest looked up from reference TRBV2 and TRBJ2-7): EPEVTQTPSHQVTQMGQEVILRCVPISNHLYFYWYRQILGQKVEFLVSFYNNEISEKSEIFDDQFSVERPDGSNFTLKIRSTKLEDSAMYFCASSAGQAYEQYFGPGTRLTVT.

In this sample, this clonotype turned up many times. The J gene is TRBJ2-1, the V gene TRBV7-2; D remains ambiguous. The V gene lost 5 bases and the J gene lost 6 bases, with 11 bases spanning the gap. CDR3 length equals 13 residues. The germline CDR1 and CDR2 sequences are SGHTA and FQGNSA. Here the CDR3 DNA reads TGTGCCAGCAGCAGTTCCTGGGCCAATGAGCAGTTCTTC. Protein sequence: CASSSSWANEQFF.

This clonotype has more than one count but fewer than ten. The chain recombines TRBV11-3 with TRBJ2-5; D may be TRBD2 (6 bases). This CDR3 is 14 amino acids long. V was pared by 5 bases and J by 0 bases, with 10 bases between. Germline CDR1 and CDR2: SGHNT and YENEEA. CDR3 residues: CASSARDYQETQYF. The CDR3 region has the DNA TGTGCCAGCAGCGCCCGGGACTACCAAGAGACCCAGTACTTC.

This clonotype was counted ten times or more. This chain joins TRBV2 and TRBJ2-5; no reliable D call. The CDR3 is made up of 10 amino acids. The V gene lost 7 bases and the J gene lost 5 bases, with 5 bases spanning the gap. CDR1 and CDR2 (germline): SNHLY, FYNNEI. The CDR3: CASTRETQYF. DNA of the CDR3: TGTGCCAGCACCCGGGAGACCCAGTACTTC.

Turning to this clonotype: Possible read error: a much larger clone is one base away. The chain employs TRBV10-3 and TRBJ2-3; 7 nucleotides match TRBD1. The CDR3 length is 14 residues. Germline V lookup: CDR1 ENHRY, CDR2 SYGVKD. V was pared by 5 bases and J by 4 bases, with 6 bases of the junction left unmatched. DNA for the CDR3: TGTGCCATCAGTTTGGTAGGGGGCGCAGATACGCAGTATTTT. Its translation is CAISLVGGADTQYF.

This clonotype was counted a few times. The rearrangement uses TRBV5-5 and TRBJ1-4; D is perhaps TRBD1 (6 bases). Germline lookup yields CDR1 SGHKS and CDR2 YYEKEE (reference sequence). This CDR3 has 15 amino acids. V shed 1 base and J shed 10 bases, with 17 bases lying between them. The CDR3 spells CASSLSGGGGGKLFF. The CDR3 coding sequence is TGTGCCAGCAGCTTGAGCGGGGGAGGAGGGGGAAAACTGTTTTTT.

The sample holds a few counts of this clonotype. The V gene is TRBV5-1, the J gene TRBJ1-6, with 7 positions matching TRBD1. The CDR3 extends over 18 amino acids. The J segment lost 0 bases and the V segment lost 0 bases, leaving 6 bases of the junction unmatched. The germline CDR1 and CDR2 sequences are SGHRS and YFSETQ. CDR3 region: CASSLAGTASSYNSPLHF. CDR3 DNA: TGCGCCAGCAGCTTGGCCGGGACAGCGAGCTCCTATAATTCACCCCTCCACTTT.

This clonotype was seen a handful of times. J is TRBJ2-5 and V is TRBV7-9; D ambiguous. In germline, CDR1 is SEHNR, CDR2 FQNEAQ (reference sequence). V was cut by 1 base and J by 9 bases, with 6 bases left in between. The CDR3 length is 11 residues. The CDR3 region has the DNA TGTGCCAGCAGCTTAGGCGTCCCCCAGTACTTC. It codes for CASSLGVPQYF.

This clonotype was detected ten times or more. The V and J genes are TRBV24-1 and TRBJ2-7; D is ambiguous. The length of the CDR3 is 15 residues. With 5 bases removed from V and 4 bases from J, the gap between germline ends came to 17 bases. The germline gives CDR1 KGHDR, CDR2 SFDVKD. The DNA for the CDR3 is TGTGCCACCAGTGCTGGGGTAGAGAGGAATTACGAGCAGTACTTC. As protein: CATSAGVERNYEQYF.

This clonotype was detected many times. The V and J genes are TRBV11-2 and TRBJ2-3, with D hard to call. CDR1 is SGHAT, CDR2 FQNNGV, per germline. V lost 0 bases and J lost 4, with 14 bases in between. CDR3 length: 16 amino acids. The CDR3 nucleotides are TGTGCCAGCAGCTTAGAGCCCGAAACACGCGCAGATACGCAGTATTTT. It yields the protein CASSLEPETRADTQYF.

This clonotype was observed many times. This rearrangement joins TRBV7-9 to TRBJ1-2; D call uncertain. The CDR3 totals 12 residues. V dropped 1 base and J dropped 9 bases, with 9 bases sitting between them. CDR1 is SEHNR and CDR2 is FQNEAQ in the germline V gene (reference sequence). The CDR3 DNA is TGTGCCAGCAGCTTAGACCGACACAGCTACACCTTC. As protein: CASSLDRHSYTF.

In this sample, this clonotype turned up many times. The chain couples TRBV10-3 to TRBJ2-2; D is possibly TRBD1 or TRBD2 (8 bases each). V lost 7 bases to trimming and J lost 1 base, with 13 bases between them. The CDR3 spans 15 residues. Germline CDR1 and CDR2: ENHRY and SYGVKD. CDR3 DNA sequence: TGTGCCATCAATAGCGGGACAGGGAACACCGGGGAGCTGTTTTTT. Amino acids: CAINSGTGNTGELFF.

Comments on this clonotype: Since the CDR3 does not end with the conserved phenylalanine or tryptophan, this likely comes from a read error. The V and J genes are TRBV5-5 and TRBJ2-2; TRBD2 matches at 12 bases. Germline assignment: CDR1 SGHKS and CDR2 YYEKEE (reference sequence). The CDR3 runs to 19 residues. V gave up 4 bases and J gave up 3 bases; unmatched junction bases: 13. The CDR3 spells CASSSRPGTSGSHTGELFS. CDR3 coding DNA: TGTGCCAGCAGCAGTCGACCCGGGACTAGCGGGTCCCACACCGGGGAGCTGTTTTCT.

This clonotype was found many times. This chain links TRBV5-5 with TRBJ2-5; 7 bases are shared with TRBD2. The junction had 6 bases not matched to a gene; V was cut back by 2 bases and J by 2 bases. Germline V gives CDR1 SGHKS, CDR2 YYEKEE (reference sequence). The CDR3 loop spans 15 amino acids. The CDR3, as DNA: TGTGCCAGCAGCTTATCTACGGGAGGACAAGAGACCCAGTACTTC. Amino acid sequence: CASSLSTGGQETQYF.

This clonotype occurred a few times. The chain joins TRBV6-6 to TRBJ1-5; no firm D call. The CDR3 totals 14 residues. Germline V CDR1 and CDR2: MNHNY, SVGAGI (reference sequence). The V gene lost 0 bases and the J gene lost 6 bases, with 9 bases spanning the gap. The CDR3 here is CASSYSQATQPQHF. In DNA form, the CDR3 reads TGTGCCAGCAGTTACTCCCAAGCTACTCAGCCCCAGCATTTT.

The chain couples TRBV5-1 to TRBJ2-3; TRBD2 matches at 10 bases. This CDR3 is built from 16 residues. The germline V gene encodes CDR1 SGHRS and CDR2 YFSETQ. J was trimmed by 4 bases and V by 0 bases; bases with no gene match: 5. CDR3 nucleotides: TGCGCCAGCAGCTTGGAGCTAGCGGGAGCTTCAGATACGCAGTATTTT. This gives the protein CASSLELAGASDTQYF.

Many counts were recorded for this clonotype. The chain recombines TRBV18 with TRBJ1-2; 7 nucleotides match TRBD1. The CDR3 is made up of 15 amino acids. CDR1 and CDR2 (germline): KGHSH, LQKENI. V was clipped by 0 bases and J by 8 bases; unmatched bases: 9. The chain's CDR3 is CASSPPWGQRGGYTF. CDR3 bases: TGTGCCAGCTCACCACCTTGGGGACAGCGCGGCGGCTACACCTTC.

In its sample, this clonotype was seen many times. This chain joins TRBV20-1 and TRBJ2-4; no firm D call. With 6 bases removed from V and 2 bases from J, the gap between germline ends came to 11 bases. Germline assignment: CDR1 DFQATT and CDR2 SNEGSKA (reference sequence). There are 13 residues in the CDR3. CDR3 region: CSAEWKSKNIQYF. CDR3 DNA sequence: TGCAGTGCAGAGTGGAAATCCAAAAACATTCAGTACTTC.